What follows describes a single T cell receptor beta chain. Antigen specificity is unknown. The CDR3 has 12 residues. V lost 2 bases, J lost 1 base, and 5 bases lay in between. Germline CDR1 SQVTM, CDR2 ANQGSEA. These data come from a study of cytomegalovirus exposure and HLA in healthy donors. Study at large: In terms of ancestry, the Caucasian-associated cluster contained 75% to 90% of the roughly 400 genotyped donors. Whole-study results and caveats: Data from an earlier analysis indicated that most TCR beta V segments were productive either about 90% or about 30% of the time.

PCR employed 60 Vbeta and 13 Jbeta primers. Assay used: immunoSEQ multiplex PCR; TCRdb lists only in-frame clones, some missing. The sample carries 130,000 to 150,000 clones, 75% to 80% recorded once. The sequenced sample was PBMCs. This TCR was recovered from a man in his forties in good health and CMV-seropositive. V is TRBV29-1 and J is TRBJ1-2, with D unresolved. The CDR3 loop reads CSVESFNYGYTF. For the CDR3, the DNA is TGCAGCGTTGAATCGTTTAACTATGGCTACACCTTC.